The table lists the clone carrying this T cell receptor (beta chain) with many counts. Time point: newly diagnosed GD, antithyroid drugs for less than 3 months. The TCR library used RNA extracted from PBMCs. This sample stems from a study of regulatory T cells in long-lasting Graves disease. J gave up 8 bases and V 1 base, and 10 bases lay outside the gene matches. Germline V lookup: CDR1 LGHNA, CDR2 YNFKEQ. The CDR3 extends over 17 amino acids. Arm-PCR of CDR3 regions and iRepertoire HTBI primers were used to build TCR beta libraries. TCRdb processed the multiplex PCR reads anew with MiXCR; each CDR3 protein has one entry. The sample records a few hundred thousand distinct CDR3 sequences, 16% being singletons. These data were also filed under a second study, of T cells in Graves' hyperthyroidism and ophthalmopathy. From that second work: Orbital computed tomography and thyroid ultrasound, together with serum TRAb and thyroxine and clinical symptoms, were used for diagnoses.

V and J are TRBV4-2 and TRBJ1-6; 8 nucleotides align to TRBD1. The clonotype was recovered from a middle-aged man with Graves disease. This material consisted of peripheral blood mononuclear cells (PBMCs), taken at new diagnosis, from a patient treated with antithyroid drugs. In DNA form, the CDR3 reads TGTGCCAGCAGCCAAGTTGTAACCGGGACAGGACATTCACCCCTCCACTTT. Translating gives CASSQVVTGTGHSPLHF.